The present T cell receptor (beta chain) was sequenced within a study of blood T cell repertoires in COVID-19 (dated by TCRdb to 2020 to 2021). Concerning the study at large: Samples from collaborators originated in the United States, Italy and Spain and spanned both the acute and convalescent phases of COVID-19. The prospective study material was composed of cDNA or gDNA derived from T cells, B-cell-depleted T cells, or PBMCs. The dataset comprised deeply sampled blood TCRbeta repertoires from subjects exposed to, actively infected with, or recovered from COVID-19. The repertoires were made available in a free public database intended to serve as a resource for research on the immune response to SARS-CoV-2. Samples were obtained from the ongoing ImmuneRACE study (first 160 participants) and from 1,200 or so subjects provided by 6 global collaborators. The sample metadata nearly always contained a de-identified subject ID, COVID-19 status, age in years and sex. Where available, HLA class I and class II types were obtained from metadata supplied by the sample provider rather than from assay-based typing. What the authors observed across the whole study: How much clinical and demographic metadata was included differed by source and by participant, and the metadata was provided uncurated.

The germline V gene (reference sequence) supplies CDR1 LNHDA and CDR2 SQIVND. Reading from cysteine to phenylalanine, the CDR3 counts 15 amino acids. Just the 45-base CDR3 DNA is kept, in frame starting at base 1. V loses 7 bases at its end and J loses 5 bases; junction bases beyond the gene matches: 13. Samples from volunteer blood donors who had recovered from COVID-19 were contributed by a second Seattle source. Whole blood was collected in K2EDTA tubes by collaborating institutions according to the institutions' own protocols. Collaborator samples were shipped for TCRbeta analysis as frozen whole blood, isolated PBMCs, or DNA extracted from either sample type. The immunoSEQ Assay, a bias-controlled multiplex PCR, was used to amplify TCRbeta CDR3 regions from genomic DNA. Concerning the study's data processing: The number of nucleated cells in each sample was estimated from the amplification of reference gene primers within the assay. Sequence reads were collapsed and filtered to measure the absolute abundance of every unique TCRbeta CDR3 rearrangement. For each sample, productive Simpson clonality was calculated by taking the square root of Simpson's diversity index across productive rearrangements. The table was pulled from immuneACCESS by TCRdb, which kept in-frame rearrangements only. Such tables lose some clones; where checked, under half of the loss comes from unresolved V genes, and the rest has no known cause. That table furnishes V, J and clone size, whereas the DNA furnished D and trimming. The sample records 190,000 or so clones, 70% to 85% of which are singletons. In total, the top ten clones hold around an eighth of the sample.

With respect to this clone: Its antigen remains unidentified. It has no much larger one-base neighbor in the sample; base qualities were not kept.

This clonotype was obtained from a man aged 45-65 years who had recovered from COVID-19. The sequence joins TRBV19 to TRBJ1-2, with 7 bases in between that match TRBD1. Sequencing input: peripheral blood. The CDR3 here reads CASNAIGTATYGYTF. The DNA reads as follows: TGTGCCAGTAACGCTATAGGGACAGCGACATATGGCTACACCTTC.